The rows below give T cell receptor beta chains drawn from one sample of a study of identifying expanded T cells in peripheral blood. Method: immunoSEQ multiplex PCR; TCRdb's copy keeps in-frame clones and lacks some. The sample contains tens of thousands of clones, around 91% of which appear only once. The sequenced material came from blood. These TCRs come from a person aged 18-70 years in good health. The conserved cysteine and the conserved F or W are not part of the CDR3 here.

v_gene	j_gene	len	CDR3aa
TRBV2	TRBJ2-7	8	ASSNYEQY
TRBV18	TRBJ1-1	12	ASSLRTGNTEAF
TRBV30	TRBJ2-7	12	AWSRPGTGNKQY
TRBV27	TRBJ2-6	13	ASSWGLVGANVLT
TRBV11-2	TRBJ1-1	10	ASSLSNTEAF
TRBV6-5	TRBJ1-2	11	ASSYQADYGYT
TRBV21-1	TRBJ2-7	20	ASSKAFGPPERRTSLSYEQY
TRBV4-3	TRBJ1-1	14	ASSQDTRWGDTEAF
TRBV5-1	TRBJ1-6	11	ASSLVGRSPLH
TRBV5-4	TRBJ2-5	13	ATNPGTSREETQY
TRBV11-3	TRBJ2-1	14	ASSLDLAGLNNEQF
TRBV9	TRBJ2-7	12	ASSVGGSGYEQY
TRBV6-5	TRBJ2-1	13	ASSRATSSYNEQF
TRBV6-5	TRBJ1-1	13	ASQQGFKVYTEAF
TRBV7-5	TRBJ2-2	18	ARSSRDGGGPHEFTGELF
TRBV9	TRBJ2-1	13	ASSVSRGLFDEQF
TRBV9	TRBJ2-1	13	ASSGGTSGRNEQF
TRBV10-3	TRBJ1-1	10	AISRDRGRAF
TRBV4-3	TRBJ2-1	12	ASSQGSDVNEQF
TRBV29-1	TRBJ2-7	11	SVEVQAPYEQY
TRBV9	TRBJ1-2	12	ASSVASGGEGYT
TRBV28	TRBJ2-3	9	ASSFRTTQY
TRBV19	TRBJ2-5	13	ASSKGGRAGETQY